The sequence of this T cell receptor (beta chain) was determined in a study of T cell responses to AZD1222 COVID-19 vaccine. CDR3 length equals 14 residues. CDR1 is LGHDT, CDR2 YNNKEL, per germline (reference sequence). V dropped 4 bases and J dropped 6 bases, with 15 bases sitting between them. Using immunoSEQ multiplex PCR, the repertoire was profiled, and TCRdb retains in-frame clones only, with some absent. The sample shows 250,000 to 300,000 clones, almost 95% of them seen only once. The table lists this clone with a count of one. V gene TRBV3-1 (or the pseudogene TRBV3-2) combines with J gene TRBJ1-2; a possible D gene is TRBD1 (6 bases). The sequence was collected from an adult who received the AZD1222 COVID-19 vaccine. The sequencing used peripheral blood, collected 28 days after the second AZD1222 dose. Here the CDR3 reads CASSPSGGTDGYTF. The CDR3 nucleotides are TGTGCCAGCAGCCCCTCGGGGGGCACTGATGGCTACACCTTC.